Presented here are 24 T cell receptor beta chains from one specimen sequenced in a study of blood T cell repertoires in COVID-19. The assay was immunoSEQ multiplex PCR, and TCRdb's table has in-frame clones only and misses some. The profile shows some 210,000 clones, 84% of them singletons. Sequencing was done on a sample of peripheral blood. The receptor set was obtained from a human donor in a cohort sampled during active COVID-19.

The V call is TRBV3-1 (or the pseudogene TRBV3-2), the J call TRBJ2-1; perhaps TRBD1 as D (5 bases). The CDR3 runs to 15 residues. The germline V and J ends were trimmed by 1 base and 5 bases, with 12 bases remaining between them. Germline CDR1 is LGHDT and CDR2 is YNNKEL (reference sequence). In nucleotides, the CDR3 is TGTGCCAGCAGCCAAGGGCAGGGTAAGAACAATGAGCAGTTCTTC. Its protein is CASSQGQGKNNEQFF.

This chain joins TRBV9 and TRBJ1-4, with TRBD1 matching over 8 bases. V was pared by 4 bases and J by 7 bases, with 9 bases of the junction left unmatched. Germline lookup yields CDR1 SGDLS and CDR2 YYNGEE. The CDR3 covers 15 residues. The DNA for the CDR3 is TGTGCCAGCAGCAAAGACAGGGGTCTCGGTGAAAAACTGTTTTTT. Its translation: CASSKDRGLGEKLFF.

The CDR3 reads CASRRLAGGGDTQYF. CDR3 in DNA: TGTGCCAGCAGACGACTAGCGGGGGGTGGAGATACGCAGTATTTT. The chain couples TRBV6-6 to TRBJ2-3; 13 bases map to TRBD2. The junction had 5 bases not matched to a gene; V was cut back by 6 bases and J by 5 bases. CDR1 MNHNY and CDR2 SVGAGI come from the germline V gene (reference sequence). CDR3 length: 15 amino acids.

This clone was seen a single time. The V call is TRBV11-2, the J call TRBJ2-1; possibly TRBD1 for D (6 bases). Deletions cut 7 bases from V and 8 bases from J, with 21 bases between. The germline gives CDR1 SGHAT, CDR2 FQNNGV. The CDR3 contains 15 residues. The CDR3 region is CASNSVTGKIDEQFF. The CDR3 DNA follows: TGTGCCAGCAACTCGGTGACAGGCAAGATCGATGAGCAGTTCTTC.

This clone was picked up a small number of times. V is TRBV7-9 and J is TRBJ2-6; D is perhaps TRBD1 (5 bases). V shed 6 bases and J shed 13 bases, with 16 bases lying between them. The CDR3 contains 13 residues. The germline V gene has CDR1 SEHNR and CDR2 FQNEAQ (reference sequence). The CDR3 DNA reads as TGTGCCAGCAGTCGATCCAGGGAATTGGTCCTGACTTTC. Translation: CASSRSRELVLTF.

The chain employs TRBV7-9 and TRBJ2-3, with 9 bases matching TRBD1. The CDR3 totals 15 residues. The V segment lost 4 bases and the J segment 3 bases; nucleotides outside the gene matches: 5. Germline CDR1 is SEHNR and CDR2 is FQNEAQ (reference sequence). The DNA for the CDR3 is TGTGCCAGCAGCTCGACAGGGGGATCAACAGATACGCAGTATTTT. Its translation is CASSSTGGSTDTQYF.

This chain uses TRBV30 with TRBJ2-1, with D unclear. The V end lost 4 bases, the J end lost 0 bases, and 16 bases lay between the germline ends. Germline CDR1 and CDR2: GTSNPN and SVGIG (reference sequence). CDR3 size: 16 residues. The CDR3 nucleotides read TGTGCCTGGAAGACCCCACGACTGAGCTCCTACAATGAGCAGTTCTTC. Translated: CAWKTPRLSSYNEQFF.

The chain recombines TRBV5-1 with TRBJ2-2; D gene uncertain. CDR1 is SGHRS and CDR2 is YFSETQ in the germline V gene. V was trimmed by 3 bases and J by 6 bases, leaving 18 bases between them. The CDR3 spans 16 residues. The CDR3 sequence is CASSYGRFPRPGELFF. Written as DNA, the CDR3 is TGCGCCAGCAGCTATGGCAGGTTTCCTCGACCCGGGGAGCTGTTTTTT.

This chain links TRBV27 with TRBJ2-2; TRBD2 matches 13 bases. CDR1 and CDR2 from the germline V gene are MNHEY and SMNVEV (reference sequence). The CDR3 totals 18 residues. Trimming at V came to 3 bases and at J to 5 bases, leaving 9 bases not matched to a gene. The CDR3 here is CASSFSGLAGVVTGELFF. CDR3 in DNA: TGTGCCAGCAGTTTTTCCGGACTAGCGGGAGTTGTGACCGGGGAGCTGTTTTTT.

This clone is a singleton in its sample. The CDR3 DNA follows: TGTGCCAGCACCCGGACAGGGGCGGTCACAGATACGCAGTATTTT. It specifies CASTRTGAVTDTQYF. The J gene is TRBJ2-3, the V gene TRBV25-1; 9 positions match TRBD1. V dropped 7 bases and J dropped 2; count of bases not matched to a gene: 7. The CDR3 consists of 15 residues. Germline assignment: CDR1 MGHDK and CDR2 SYGVNS.

V is TRBV18 and J is TRBJ1-2; tentative D call: TRBD1 (5 bases). Between the trimmed V and J ends, which lost 3 bases and 2 bases, there was a span of 25 bases. Germline V gives CDR1 KGHSH, CDR2 LQKENI. The CDR3 has 19 residues. The DNA for the CDR3 is TGTGCCAGCTCACCTGTTACCCAAGGCGGGGCGCTTGCCAACTATGGCTACACCTTC. It encodes CASSPVTQGGALANYGYTF.

J is TRBJ1-5 and V is TRBV12-3 or TRBV12-4; D ambiguous. This CDR3 contains 13 residues. V shed 5 bases and J shed 3 bases, with 8 bases lying between them. CDR3 bases: TGTGCCAGCAGTCGTTTAGACAATCAGCCCCAGCATTTT. Translating it yields CASSRLDNQPQHF.

The chain joins TRBV7-9 to TRBJ2-5; 7 bases line up with TRBD2. Trimming at V came to 2 bases and at J to 4 bases, leaving 4 bases not matched to a gene. Germline V gene lookup returns CDR1 SEHNR and CDR2 FQNEAQ (reference sequence). This CDR3 region has 14 residues. The CDR3 DNA reads TGTGCCAGCAGCTTATCGGGGGGTGTAGAGACCCAGTACTTC. Translated, it gives CASSLSGGVETQYF.

The CDR3 protein is CAAGSGRAGEQFF. The CDR3 DNA reads TGTGCCGCGGGTAGCGGGAGGGCCGGTGAGCAGTTCTTC. This chain joins TRBV5-3 and TRBJ2-1; 11 nucleotides match TRBD2. TRBV5-3 is an ORF, and what it does is uncertain. The J segment lost 9 bases and the V segment lost 10 bases, leaving 9 bases of the junction unmatched. The CDR3 has 13 amino acids.

The J gene is TRBJ1-1, the V gene TRBV12-5, with a tentative D call TRBD1 (5 bases). The V gene's germline CDR1 is LGHNT and CDR2 FRNRAP. CDR3 length: 18 amino acids. Between the trimmed V and J ends, which lost 0 bases and 1 base, there was a span of 18 bases. CDR3 sequence (DNA): TGTGCTAGTGGTTTGGTACGAATCAGGGAGGGAAAGAACACTGAAGCTTTCTTT. Encoded protein: CASGLVRIREGKNTEAFF.

This sequence joins TRBV29-1 and TRBJ2-1; the D gene could be TRBD1 or TRBD2 (6 bases each). The CDR3 has 15 amino acids. V shed 7 bases and J shed 0 bases, with 16 bases lying between them. Germline CDR1 is SQVTM and CDR2 is ANQGSEA. The CDR3 DNA reads as TGCAGCGCTGAGGGGGGTCAAAGCTCCTACAATGAGCAGTTCTTC. This sequence encodes CSAEGGQSSYNEQFF.

The rearrangement uses TRBV9 and TRBJ2-1; 11 nucleotides match TRBD2. CDR1 is SGDLS, CDR2 YYNGEE, per germline. The length of the CDR3 is 19 residues. V trimming: 2 bases; J trimming: 0 bases; junction bases outside the gene matches: 10. The CDR3 DNA follows: TGTGCCAGCAGCGTGTCGTTACAGGGACTAGCGGTCTCCTACAATGAGCAGTTCTTC. Amino acid sequence: CASSVSLQGLAVSYNEQFF.

This chain links TRBV4-1 with TRBJ2-5; maybe TRBD1 (6 bases). Trimming removed 0 bases from V and 5 bases from J, with 16 bases in between. CDR3 length: 16 residues. Germline V gene data show CDR1 as MGHRA and CDR2 as YSYEKL. CDR3 DNA: TGCGCCAGCAGCCAAGATTCACTGGACAGCGAGGAGACCCAGTACTTC. Residues: CASSQDSLDSEETQYF.

The rearrangement joins TRBV23-1 to TRBJ1-1; unclear D gene. TRBV23-1 is classed as an ORF, of uncertain function. This CDR3 spans 15 amino acids. V was cut by 0 bases and J by 1 base, with 9 bases left in between. Here the CDR3 DNA reads TGCGCCAGCAGTCAATCGGCGGATCCGAACACTGAAGCTTTCTTT. Protein sequence: CASSQSADPNTEAFF.

In its sample, this clone was seen a few times. The chain carries TRBV18 and TRBJ2-3; D is uncertain. V lost 2 bases to trimming and J lost 0 bases, with 6 bases between them. The CDR3 is made up of 14 amino acids. In germline, CDR1 is KGHSH, CDR2 LQKENI. The CDR3: CASSPRVSTDTQYF. In nucleotides, the CDR3 is TGTGCCAGCTCACCAAGAGTAAGCACAGATACGCAGTATTTT.

V and J are TRBV5-1 and TRBJ2-3; D call uncertain. The germline V and J ends were trimmed by 6 bases and 2 bases, with 10 bases remaining between them. Germline assignment: CDR1 SGHRS and CDR2 YFSETQ. The CDR3 runs to 13 residues. The CDR3 nucleotides are TGCGCCAGCACCCTACCCTCCACAGATACGCAGTATTTT. It translates to CASTLPSTDTQYF.

The V and J genes are TRBV10-1 and TRBJ2-3; no reliable D call. There are 14 residues in the CDR3. The V gene's germline CDR1 is WNHNN and CDR2 SYGVQD (reference sequence). Trimming shortened V by 10 bases and J by 4 bases, and 18 bases separated the two germline ends. The CDR3 loop reads CATLAEFIADTQYF. Written as DNA, the CDR3 is TGCGCCACACTGGCGGAGTTTATAGCAGATACGCAGTATTTT.

The chain carries TRBV7-8 and TRBJ2-7; 11 bases are a match to TRBD2. The germline CDR1 and CDR2 sequences are SGHVS and FQNEAQ. Trimming removed 5 bases from V and 3 bases from J; junction bases left unmatched: 6. This CDR3 is built from 15 residues. CDR3 in amino acids: CASSRGLAGLYEQYF. The CDR3 DNA reads as TGTGCCAGCAGCCGCGGACTAGCGGGCCTCTACGAGCAGTACTTC. The entire variable domain, with the rest obtained from reference TRBV7-8 and TRBJ2-7, is as follows: GAGVSQSPRYKVAKRGQDVALRCDPISGHVSLFWYQQALGQGPEFLTYFQNEAQLDKSGLPSDRFFAERPEGSVSTLKIQRTQQEDSAVYLCASSRGLAGLYEQYFGPGTRLTVT.

This clone was recorded only once. The CDR3 DNA reads TGTGCCAGCAGCTTTACAACAGGGACCTACGAGCAGTACTTC. Translating it yields CASSFTTGTYEQYF. The genes are TRBV7-2 and TRBJ2-7; tentatively, D is TRBD1 (6 bases). This CDR3 spans 14 amino acids. V shed 3 bases and J shed 2 bases, with 11 bases lying between them. Germline V gene sequence: CDR1 SGHTA, CDR2 FQGNSA.